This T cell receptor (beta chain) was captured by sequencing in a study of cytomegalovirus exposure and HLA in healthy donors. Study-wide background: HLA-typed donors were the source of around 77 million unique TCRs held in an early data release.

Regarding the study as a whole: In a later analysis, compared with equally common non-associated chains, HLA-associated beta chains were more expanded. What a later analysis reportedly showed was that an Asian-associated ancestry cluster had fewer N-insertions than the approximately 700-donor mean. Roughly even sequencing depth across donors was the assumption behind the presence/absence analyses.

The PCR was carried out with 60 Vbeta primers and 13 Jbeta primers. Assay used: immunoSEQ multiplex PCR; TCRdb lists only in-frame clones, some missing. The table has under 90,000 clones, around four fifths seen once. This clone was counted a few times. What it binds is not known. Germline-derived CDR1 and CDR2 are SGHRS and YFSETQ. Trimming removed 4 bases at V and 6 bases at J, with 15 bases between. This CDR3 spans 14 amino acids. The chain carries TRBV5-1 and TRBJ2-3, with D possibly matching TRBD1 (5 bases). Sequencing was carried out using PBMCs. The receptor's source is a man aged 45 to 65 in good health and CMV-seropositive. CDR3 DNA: TGCGCCAGCAGCACGTCGACAGTAGGGGATACGCAGTATTTT. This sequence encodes CASSTSTVGDTQYF. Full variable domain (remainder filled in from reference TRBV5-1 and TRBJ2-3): KAGVTQTPRYLIKTRGQQVTLSCSPISGHRSVSWYQQTPGQGLQFLFEYFSETQRNKGNFPGRFSGRQFSNSRSEMNVSTLELGDSALYLCASSTSTVGDTQYFGPGTRLTVL.